These 19 T cell receptor beta chains originate from one sample sequenced in a study of CD8 T cells in Susac syndrome (dated by TCRdb to between 2017 and 2020). The library was built by means of the immunoSEQ multiplex PCR assay. RNA was extracted with the RNeasy kit and roughly 0.45 to 1 ug was reverse transcribed using random hexamers. The public reads were reprocessed in TCRdb via fastp at Q25 and MiXCR, keeping in-frame beta chains. For every CDR3 protein sequence, its rows merge into one entry that carries the most common genes and DNA. This sample has 180,000 or so distinct CDR3 sequences in its table, and approximately 95% of those were observed once. 0.093% of the sample goes to the ten largest clones. The sample comprised CD4+ T cells from PBMCs. Receptors originate from a human donor with multiple sclerosis.

This chain joins TRBV27 and TRBJ1-6, with a tentative D call TRBD1 (5 bases). Trimming shortened V by 0 bases and J by 8 bases, and 14 bases separated the two germline ends. This CDR3 region has 16 residues. CDR1 is MNHEY and CDR2 is SMNVEV in the germline V gene (reference sequence). The CDR3 here is CASSLSGRAGYSPLHF. The CDR3 bases are TGTGCCAGCAGTTTATCCGGCAGGGCTGGGTATTCACCCCTCCACTTT.

In nucleotides, the CDR3 is TGTGCCAGCTCCCTAGCCTCGCTTTATGGCTACACCTTC. It is translated as CASSLASLYGYTF. The chain uses TRBV18 and TRBJ1-2; D unclear. Trimming removed 6 bases at V and 5 bases at J, with 13 bases between. The CDR3 covers 13 residues. Germline CDR1 KGHSH, CDR2 LQKENI.

This chain uses TRBV14 with TRBJ1-6; tentatively, D is TRBD1 (5 bases). Germline CDR1 reads SGHDN; CDR2 reads FVKESK. Between the trimmed V and J ends, which lost 0 bases and 5 bases, there was a span of 11 bases. The length of the CDR3 is 16 residues. CDR3 nucleotide sequence: TGTGCCAGCAGCCAAGATTGGACGGGGGATAATTCACCCCTCCACTTT. Its protein is CASSQDWTGDNSPLHF.

CDR3 region: CASSYSPTGREPEAFF. CDR3 sequence (DNA): TGTGCCAGCAGTTACTCACCAACAGGTCGGGAGCCTGAAGCTTTCTTT. The chain links TRBV6-5 to TRBJ1-1; TRBD1 is a possible D gene (5 bases). Germline lookup yields CDR1 MNHEY and CDR2 SVGAGI. This CDR3 is built from 16 residues. The V and J ends lost 0 bases and 6 bases respectively, with 17 bases between them.

This clonotype was seen once. The J gene is TRBJ1-6, the V gene TRBV20-1, with 7 bases lining up with TRBD1. Per germline, CDR1 DFQATT and CDR2 SNEGSKA (reference sequence). The CDR3 loop spans 16 amino acids. V gave up 4 bases and J gave up 7 bases; unmatched junction bases: 13. CDR3 nucleotide sequence: TGCAGTGCTACGTTCCTTGGGACAGTGGAAAATTCACCCCTCCACTTT. This translates into CSATFLGTVENSPLHF.

This clonotype was counted a single time. The V gene is TRBV30, the J gene TRBJ2-4, with no clear D. V gave up 3 bases and J gave up 2 bases, with 14 bases separating them. The CDR3 covers 15 residues. CDR1 is GTSNPN and CDR2 is SVGIG in the germline V gene (reference sequence). The CDR3 DNA reads as TGTGCCTGGAGGTTCACGCACAATTCCAAAAACATTCAGTACTTC. It codes for CAWRFTHNSKNIQYF.

A single count supports this clonotype. J is TRBJ1-6 and V is TRBV3-1; D remains ambiguous. The ends were cut back, 3 bases at V and 1 base at J, with 1 base in the middle. The length of the CDR3 is 13 residues. CDR1 and CDR2 (germline): LGHDT, YNNKEL (reference sequence). Here the CDR3 DNA reads TGTGCCAGCAGCCAGTCCTATAATTCACCCCTCCACTTT. Translating it yields CASSQSYNSPLHF. The full variable domain, its missing parts supplied by reference TRBV3-1 and TRBJ1-6, is DTAVSQTPKYLVTQMGNDKSIKCEQNLGHDTMYWYKQDSKKFLKIMFSYNNKELIINETVPNRFSPKSPDKAHLNLHINSLELGDSAVYFCASSQSYNSPLHFGNGTRLTVT.

In this sample, this clonotype turned up once. The chain has TRBV19 and TRBJ1-1; D is unresolved. The CDR3 has 14 residues. Germline CDR1 and CDR2: LNHDA and SQIVND (reference sequence). V lost 5 bases, J lost 1 base, and 11 bases lay in between. CDR3 sequence (DNA): TGTGCCAGTAGTTTTGACACAAAGAACACTGAAGCTTTCTTT. Translated: CASSFDTKNTEAFF.

This clonotype has just one count. This chain connects TRBV5-1 to TRBJ2-7, with 7 bases fitting TRBD1. Germline V CDR1 and CDR2: SGHRS, YFSETQ. The CDR3 is 13 amino acids. The V segment lost 4 bases and the J segment 2 bases; nucleotides outside the gene matches: 3. CDR3 loop: CASSETGTYEQYF. For the CDR3, the DNA is TGCGCCAGCAGCGAGACAGGGACCTACGAGCAGTACTTC.

The CDR3 nucleotides are TGTGCCAGCAGCCTAGCGGGGGAGGGATACAATGAGCAGTTCTTC. As protein: CASSLAGEGYNEQFF. V is TRBV12-3 or TRBV12-4 and J is TRBJ2-1; TRBD2 matches 10 bases. CDR3 length: 15 residues. V lost 6 bases, J lost 4 bases, and 6 bases stayed unmatched.

The chain uses TRBV7-2 and TRBJ1-5, with 12 bases fitting TRBD1. The CDR3 runs 18 residues. V lost 2 bases and J lost 3; bases outside the gene matches: 8. Germline CDR1 is SGHTA and CDR2 is FQGNSA. CDR3 sequence reads: CASSLRGTGGAHNQPQHF. Here the CDR3 DNA reads TGTGCCAGCAGCTTAAGGGGGACAGGGGGCGCACACAATCAGCCCCAGCATTTT.

This sequence joins TRBV27 and TRBJ2-2, with D perhaps TRBD2 (6 bases). This CDR3 contains 14 residues. V gave up 4 bases and J gave up 7 bases, with 13 bases separating them. Per germline, CDR1 MNHEY and CDR2 SMNVEV (reference sequence). Here the CDR3 reads CASSSRREGGELFF. The CDR3 DNA follows: TGTGCCAGCAGTTCGCGGAGGGAAGGCGGGGAGCTGTTTTTT.

The chain joins TRBV27 to TRBJ2-1; 14 bases agree with TRBD2. With V trimmed by 3 bases and J by 9 bases, 7 bases remained unmatched. The V gene's germline CDR1 is MNHEY and CDR2 SMNVEV (reference sequence). The CDR3 contains 16 residues. The CDR3 bases are TGTGCCAGCAGTTTGTGGACTAGCGGGGGGCCCGGTGAGCAGTTCTTC. The encoded protein is CASSLWTSGGPGEQFF.

This sequence joins TRBV20-1 and TRBJ1-4; 7 bases line up with TRBD1. Germline CDR1 DFQATT, CDR2 SNEGSKA (reference sequence). The V gene end was trimmed by 2 bases and the J gene end by 7 bases; junction bases not matched to a gene: 7. There are 14 residues in the CDR3. CDR3 sequence (DNA): TGCAGTGCTAGAAGACAGGGACGAGTTGAAAAACTGTTTTTT. Translating gives CSARRQGRVEKLFF.

The rearrangement links TRBV21-1 to TRBJ2-7; TRBD1, the table's D call, lacks a check against the DNA. TRBV21-1 represents a pseudogene. The CDR3 has 11 amino acids. The CDR3 region has the DNA TGTGCCAGCAGCACCAGGGGGAAGCAGTACTTC. The encoded protein is CASSTRGKQYF.

Details on this clonotype: A read error may account for a junction end that differs from germline. This sequence joins TRBV7-7 and TRBJ1-2; weak D call: TRBD1 (5 bases). The CDR3 totals 18 residues. The germline CDR1 and CDR2 sequences are SSHAT and FNYEAQ (reference sequence). CDR3 DNA: TGTGCTAGCAGCTTAGTGTCCGGGGCACACCGGGCTAACTATGGCTACACCTTC. Translation: CASSLVSGAHRANYGYTF.

V gene TRBV4-1 combines with J gene TRBJ2-1; 11 bases agree with TRBD2. There are 17 residues in the CDR3. Trimming removed 3 bases from V and 2 bases from J; junction bases left unmatched: 6. Looked up from germline, CDR1 is MGHRA and CDR2 is YSYEKL. The CDR3 region is CASSQALAGATYNEQFF. CDR3 in DNA: TGCGCCAGCAGCCAGGCACTAGCGGGGGCCACCTACAATGAGCAGTTCTTC.

The gene calls are TRBV25-1 and TRBJ2-5; D is unclear. The CDR3 totals 12 residues. Germline-derived CDR1 and CDR2 are MGHDK and SYGVNS. Trimming cost V 5 bases and J 3 bases, with 7 bases left between them. DNA for the CDR3: TGTGCCAGCAGTTGGGCAGAAGAGACCCAGTACTTC. As protein: CASSWAEETQYF.

The rearrangement joins TRBV20-1 to TRBJ1-5, with D unresolved. The CDR3 runs 16 residues. Trimming took 5 bases from V and 2 from J, leaving 19 bases between them. CDR1 is DFQATT and CDR2 is SNEGSKA in the germline V gene (reference sequence). CDR3 in DNA: TGCAGTGCTCGCGATAATATAGGGTTGGGCAATCAGCCCCAGCATTTT. Translating gives CSARDNIGLGNQPQHF.